The clone carrying this T cell receptor beta chain was detected once. The sample comes from a study of blood T cell repertoires in COVID-19. Study-wide context: Both acute and convalescent COVID-19 samples were obtained from the United States, Italy and Spain. Sample material is recorded as cDNA or gDNA derived from T cells, B-cell-depleted T cells, or PBMCs.

The CDR3 contains 15 residues. The germline CDR1 and CDR2 sequences are SEHNR and FQNEAQ (reference sequence). V trimming: 4 bases; J trimming: 4 bases; junction bases outside the gene matches: 8. Study processing details: Reference gene primers were amplified, and this amplification served to estimate nucleated cell counts. Generated by immunoSEQ multiplex PCR, the TCRdb table keeps only in-frame clones and is missing some. V and J calls and clone size come straight from that table; D and trimming were deduced from the DNA. Here the sample spans roughly 210,000 clones, about 87% being singletons. The chain couples TRBV7-9 to TRBJ1-2, with TRBD1 matching 8 bases. Source material: peripheral blood. This receptor was identified in a man between 65 and 85 years old with acute or convalescent COVID-19. This CDR3 is CASSSRTGLVYGYTF. Here the CDR3 DNA reads TGTGCCAGCAGCTCCCGGACAGGGTTGGTCTATGGCTACACCTTC.